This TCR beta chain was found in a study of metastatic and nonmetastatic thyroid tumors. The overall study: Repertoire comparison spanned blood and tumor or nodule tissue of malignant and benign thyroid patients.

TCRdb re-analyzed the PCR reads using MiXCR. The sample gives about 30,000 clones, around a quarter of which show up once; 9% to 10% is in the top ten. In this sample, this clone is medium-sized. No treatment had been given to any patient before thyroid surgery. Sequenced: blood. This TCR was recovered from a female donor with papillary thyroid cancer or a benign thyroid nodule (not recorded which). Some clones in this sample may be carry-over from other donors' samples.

As DNA, the CDR3 is TGTGCCAGCAGTTCCGAATTTAGGACAGCCTACGAGCAGTACTTC. Translation: CASSSEFRTAYEQYF. The chain has TRBV6-1 and TRBJ2-7; tentative D call: TRBD1 (6 bases). Germline lookup yields CDR1 MNHNS and CDR2 SASEGT. The CDR3 has 15 residues. V was clipped by 5 bases and J by 2 bases, with 16 bases between them.